A selection of T cell receptor beta chains follows, all from one sample in a study of shared clonotypes between healthy human individuals. Generated by immunoSEQ multiplex PCR, the TCRdb table keeps only in-frame clones and is missing some. The repertoire holds about 1.5 million clones, with more than 95% as singletons. The specimen sequenced was naive CD4+ T cells sorted from blood. The receptors derive from a man aged 25-45 years in good health. The CDR3 runs from the conserved cysteine through the conserved F or W. D genes are given only for firm matches. A clone size is listed for some rows: how often the clone was seen (once, few, many), or a class if it is expanded.

d_call | j_call | v_call | clone_size | cdr3_nt | cdr3_aa
TRBD1 | TRBJ2-7 | TRBV19 | NA | TGTGCCAGTAGGAAGACAGGGATTTACGAGCAGTACTTC | CASRKTGIYEQYF
NA | TRBJ2-1 | TRBV5-5 | NA | TGTGCCAGCACCCACGGTGAGGGCCGGGGGAATGAGCAGTTCTTC | CASTHGEGRGNEQFF
NA | TRBJ2-1 | TRBV5-4 | NA | TGTGCCAGCAGCCACACTAGTTCCAATGAGCAGTTCTTC | CASSHTSSNEQFF
TRBD1 | TRBJ1-1 | TRBV5-1 | NA | TGCGCCAGCAGCTTGGGGCCGACAGGGTCGGGCACTGAAGCTTTCTTT | CASSLGPTGSGTEAFF
NA | TRBJ2-3 | TRBV6-4 | NA | TGTGCCAGCAGTGTGTTTCTGGGAGATACGCAGTATTTT | CASSVFLGDTQYF
NA | TRBJ2-1 | TRBV4-3 | once | TGCGCCAGCAGCCAAGATGGATCCACCTACAATGAGCAGTTCTTC | CASSQDGSTYNEQFF
NA | TRBJ1-5 | TRBV9 | once | TGTGCCAGCAGCGTAGGAGCAGGGAATAATCAGCCCCAGCATTTT | CASSVGAGNNQPQHF
NA | TRBJ2-1 | TRBV30 | NA | TGTGCCTGGGCGGCTTCTCTTTCCTACAATGAGCAGTTCTTC | CAWAASLSYNEQFF
NA | TRBJ2-7 | TRBV5-5 | NA | TGTGCCAGCAGCTTGGAGGTGGGCGGTAACGAGCAGTACTTC | CASSLEVGGNEQYF
NA | TRBJ2-3 | TRBV10-1 | NA | TGCGCCAGCAGTGAAGATTGGACAGATACGCAGTATTTT | CASSEDWTDTQYF
NA | TRBJ2-6 | TRBV18 | once | TGTGCCAGCACCCGAGATTCTGGGGCCAACGTCCTGACTTTC | CASTRDSGANVLTF
NA | TRBJ2-1 | TRBV5-1 | NA | TGCGCCAGCAGCACCACGGGAAGCTCCTACAATGAGCAGTTCTTC | CASSTTGSSYNEQFF
TRBD2 | TRBJ2-1 | TRBV9 | NA | TGTGCCAGCAGCGTAGCGCCTAGCGGGGCCTACAATGAGCAGTTCTTC | CASSVAPSGAYNEQFF
TRBD2 | TRBJ2-2 | TRBV5-4 | NA | TGTGCCAGCAGCCAAACTAGCGTCGGCGGGGAGCTGTTTTTT | CASSQTSVGGELFF
TRBD1 | TRBJ1-1 | TRBV10-3 | NA | TGTGCCATCAGTGGTACCGGGACAGGGAAGTTTGAAGCTTTCTTT | CAISGTGTGKFEAFF
NA | TRBJ1-2 | TRBV18 | NA | TGTGCCAGCTCACCAGCAAGGGACTATGGCTACACCTTC | CASSPARDYGYTF
NA | TRBJ2-1 | TRBV25-1 | NA | TGTGCCAGCAGTCGGGCGGGAGAGGGGGGTGAGCAGTTCTTC | CASSRAGEGGEQFF
NA | TRBJ1-3 | TRBV14 | NA | TGTGCCAGCAGCCAAGATTATACCGGAAACACCATATATTTT | CASSQDYTGNTIYF
NA | TRBJ1-5 | TRBV7-9 | once | TGTGCCAGCAGCTTAGTTCTGGCAGGGATAAGCAATCAGCCCCAGCATTTT | CASSLVLAGISNQPQHF
TRBD1 | TRBJ2-7 | TRBV30 | NA | TGTGCCTGGAGTCCAGGGGGCTCCTACGAGCAGTACTTC | CAWSPGGSYEQYF
NA | TRBJ2-7 | TRBV28 | few | TGTGCCAGCAGACCGGGACACTTCTACGAGCAGTACTTC | CASRPGHFYEQYF
NA | TRBJ2-5 | TRBV5-6 | NA | TGTGCCAGCAGCCGAGACGGGGCCAACCGATTTAAAGAGACCCAGTACTTC | CASSRDGANRFKETQYF
NA | TRBJ2-1 | TRBV6-4 | NA | TGTGCCAGCAGTGACGGCGGGGGCTCCCGGTTCTTC | CASSDGGGSRFF
TRBD2 | TRBJ2-1 | TRBV11-3 | NA | TGTGCCAGCAGCGTGGGACTACTCTCCTACAATGAGCAGTTCTTC | CASSVGLLSYNEQFF
NA | TRBJ2-3 | TRBV2 | NA | TGTGCCAGCAGTGAGGCCAGGTCCCCAAAAAGGAGGACAGATACGCAGTATTTT | CASSEARSPKRRTDTQYF
TRBD1 | TRBJ1-1 | TRBV9 | NA | TGTGCCAGCAGTGAAAGGGACAGGCGCCCGTCGAACACTGAAGCTTTCTTT | CASSERDRRPSNTEAFF
NA | TRBJ2-6 | TRBV15 | NA | TGTGCCACCAGCAGAGATTTGCCCCTAAGAGGGGCCAACGTCCTGACTTTC | CATSRDLPLRGANVLTF
TRBD1 | TRBJ1-1 | TRBV30 | NA | TGTGCCTGGAACAGGGGTGTGTCGGCTTTCTTT | CAWNRGVSAFF
NA | TRBJ1-1 | TRBV28 | NA | TGTGCCAGCAGTTCCGGCCCTGGCGCCTTTGAAGCTTTCTTT | CASSSGPGAFEAFF
TRBD2 | TRBJ2-7 | TRBV6-1 | NA | TGTGCCAGCAGGAGGCTAGCGGGAGACTACGAGCAGTACTTC | CASRRLAGDYEQYF
NA | TRBJ2-7 | TRBV10-3 | NA | TGTGCCACCTCGGGACTTAAGAACTACGAGCAGTACTTC | CATSGLKNYEQYF
TRBD1 | TRBJ2-7 | TRBV28 | NA | TGTGCCAGTACGGACAGGGCCCTCGGGGGGCAGTACTTC | CASTDRALGGQYF
TRBD2 | TRBJ2-2 | TRBV10-2 | NA | TGCGCCAGCAGGCCAGCGGGAGGAACCGGGGAGCTGTTTTTT | CASRPAGGTGELFF
TRBD1 | TRBJ1-2 | TRBV28 | once | TGTGCCAGCAGTTTGGACAGGGGGCAGATTGGCTACACCTTC | CASSLDRGQIGYTF
NA | TRBJ1-5 | TRBV28 | NA | TGTGCCAGCAGAAAAACAGGGACTAATCAGCCCCAGCATTTT | CASRKTGTNQPQHF
NA | TRBJ2-7 | TRBV2 | NA | TGTGCCAGCAGTGGGGCAGGGTACTACGAGCAGTACTTC | CASSGAGYYEQYF
NA | TRBJ1-1 | TRBV5-4 | NA | TGTGCCAGCAGCCCGGACAGACGTCTATGGAACACTGAAGCTTTCTTT | CASSPDRRLWNTEAFF
NA | TRBJ2-7 | TRBV10-2 | NA | TGCGCCAGCAGCCTGGGAGTACTACTCGAGCAGTACTTC | CASSLGVLLEQYF
TRBD2 | TRBJ2-3 | TRBV28 | NA | TGTGCCAGCAGCGAAATAGCGGGAGGTTTGGCTACAGATACGCAGTATTTT | CASSEIAGGLATDTQYF
NA | TRBJ1-5 | TRBV28 | NA | TGTGCCAGCAGTTTATCTATTGAAGGCCGGAGGCCCCAGCATTTT | CASSLSIEGRRPQHF
NA | TRBJ2-5 | TRBV2 | NA | TGTGCCAGCAGGGCCACCAGGGACCGACAAGAGACCCAGTACTTC | CASRATRDRQETQYF
NA | TRBJ1-3 | TRBV5-1 | NA | TGCGCCAGCAGATTGGGGGCAGGAACTGGAAACACCATATATTTT | CASRLGAGTGNTIYF
NA | TRBJ1-1 | TRBV7-8 | NA | TGTGCCAGCAGCCCTATCGGAGGCACTGAAGCTTTCTTT | CASSPIGGTEAFF
NA | TRBJ2-3 | TRBV5-1 | NA | TGCGCCAGCAGCCCTCCAAGCACAGATACGCAGTATTTT | CASSPPSTDTQYF
TRBD1 | TRBJ2-1 | TRBV11-2 | NA | TGTGCCAGCAGCTTATATCCAGGGGGCGGAAATGAGCAGTTCTTC | CASSLYPGGGNEQFF
TRBD1 | TRBJ1-3 | TRBV6-1 | NA | TGTGCCAGCAGTACAGGGGGCTCTGGAAACACCATATATTTT | CASSTGGSGNTIYF
NA | TRBJ2-3 | TRBV5-1 | NA | TGCGCCAGCAGCTTGCGGGCAGCTACAGATACGCAGTATTTT | CASSLRAATDTQYF
NA | TRBJ2-5 | TRBV5-4 | NA | TGTGCCAGCAACAATAGGACCGTCCAAGAGACCCAGTACTTC | CASNNRTVQETQYF
NA | TRBJ2-1 | TRBV9 | few | TGTGCCAGCAGCGACCCCTCGGATGAGCAGTTCTTC | CASSDPSDEQFF
NA | TRBJ1-5 | TRBV19 | NA | TGTGCCAGTAGTATACTCTCATCGGGGATGAATCAGCCCCAGCATTTT | CASSILSSGMNQPQHF
NA | TRBJ2-3 | TRBV11-3 | NA | TGTGCCAGCAGCCTGGGTAGCGGCGACACAGATACGCAGTATTTT | CASSLGSGDTDTQYF
NA | TRBJ2-5 | TRBV5-1 | NA | TGCGCCAGCAGCCTTAACCCCCGGGGCCAGGGTGGTGAGACCCAGTACTTC | CASSLNPRGQGGETQYF
TRBD2 | TRBJ2-1 | TRBV7-7 | NA | TGTGCCAGCAGCTTAGTTTTAGCGGGAGAGCAGTTCTTC | CASSLVLAGEQFF
NA | TRBJ2-7 | TRBV28 | NA | TGTGCCAGCAGTTTAGGCGGGAACGAGCAGTACTTC | CASSLGGNEQYF